Listed here are 22 T cell receptor beta chains from one sample, sequenced in a study of blood T cell repertoires in COVID-19. Profiled with immunoSEQ multiplex PCR; TCRdb holds only in-frame clones, not every one. The sample has approximately 54,000 clones; 86% are singletons. Sequencing was carried out using peripheral blood. All receptors derive from a man aged 80 or over with active COVID-19.

This clone was seen only a few times. J is TRBJ1-4 and V is TRBV2, with a possible D match to TRBD1 (5 bases). The V end lost 5 bases, the J end lost 8 bases, and 15 bases lay between the germline ends. This CDR3 is built from 14 residues. The germline gives CDR1 SNHLY, CDR2 FYNNEI. The CDR3 protein is CASSWDSLREKLFF. The CDR3 DNA follows: TGTGCCAGCAGTTGGGACTCCCTCCGGGAAAAACTGTTTTTT.

The chain couples TRBV28 to TRBJ1-5; a weak D match, TRBD1 (5 bases). In germline, CDR1 is MDHEN, CDR2 SYDVKM. The CDR3 loop spans 15 amino acids. V shed 5 bases and J shed 2 bases, with 13 bases lying between them. CDR3: CASSLDSLGNQPQHF. The CDR3 nucleotides read TGTGCCAGCAGTCTCGACAGTTTGGGCAATCAGCCCCAGCATTTT.

The J gene is TRBJ2-1, the V gene TRBV25-1; 8 bases agree with TRBD1. The V gene end was trimmed by 5 bases and the J gene end by 6 bases; junction bases not matched to a gene: 12. Germline CDR1 reads MGHDK; CDR2 reads SYGVNS. This CDR3 has 16 residues. The CDR3 bases are TGTGCCAGCAGTCCCCCTATGGGGACAGGTCCCAATGAGCAGTTCTTC. Amino acid sequence: CASSPPMGTGPNEQFF.

This chain links TRBV7-9 with TRBJ2-1; possible D gene TRBD1, 5 bases. Looked up from germline, CDR1 is SEHNR and CDR2 is FQNEAQ (reference sequence). The CDR3 covers 15 residues. Trimming took off 4 bases at V and 6 bases at J, with 16 bases between the two ends. The CDR3 bases are TGTGCCAGCAGCTCCCAGGGCGGTCCTTTCAATGAGCAGTTCTTC. This gives the protein CASSSQGGPFNEQFF.

CDR3 sequence (DNA): TGTGCCACCCCCCGGGGACTAGCGGGCAATGAGCAGTTCTTC. Its protein is CATPRGLAGNEQFF. J is TRBJ2-1 and V is TRBV2; TRBD2 matches at 12 bases. The CDR3 totals 14 residues. The V segment lost 10 bases and the J segment 6 bases; nucleotides outside the gene matches: 7. CDR1 and CDR2 (germline): SNHLY, FYNNEI.

J is TRBJ2-3 and V is TRBV9; TRBD1 matches at 8 bases. This CDR3 region has 14 residues. Germline CDR1 reads SGDLS; CDR2 reads YYNGEE. V lost 0 bases to trimming and J lost 5 bases; unmatched junction nucleotides: 2. The CDR3: CASSVGTGIDTQYF. In nucleotides, the CDR3 is TGTGCCAGCAGCGTAGGGACAGGGATAGATACGCAGTATTTT. Complete variable domain (other parts from reference TRBV9 and TRBJ2-3): DSGVTQTPKHLITATGQRVTLRCSPRSGDLSVYWYQQSLDQGLQFLIQYYNGEERAKGNILERFSAQQFPDLHSELNLSSLELGDSALYFCASSVGTGIDTQYFGPGTRLTVL.

The chain combines TRBV7-9 with TRBJ2-7; 7 nucleotides align to TRBD1. This CDR3 is built from 13 residues. The germline V gene encodes CDR1 SEHNR and CDR2 FQNEAQ (reference sequence). V shed 5 bases, J shed 4 bases, and the junction held 5 bases outside the gene matches. CDR3 in amino acids: CASSTGTAYEQYF. CDR3 in DNA: TGTGCCAGCAGCACCGGGACAGCTTACGAGCAGTACTTC.

As to this clone: Other nucleotide sequences from this sample produce the same CDR3. The chain couples TRBV7-2 to TRBJ1-6, with 9 bases that match TRBD1. CDR3 length: 16 amino acids. With 4 bases clipped from V and 7 bases from J, the junction kept 8 bases outside the gene matches. Germline CDR1 is SGHTA and CDR2 is FQGNSA. CDR3 nucleotide sequence: TGTGCCAGCAGCTCCAGGGACAGGGTGGGGAATTCACCCCTCCACTTT. This encodes CASSSRDRVGNSPLHF.

There are a few counts of this clone. The genes are TRBV5-4 and TRBJ2-7; the D is unclear. The germline gives CDR1 SGHNT, CDR2 YYREEE (reference sequence). Trimming removed 0 bases at V and 6 bases at J, with 10 bases between. The CDR3 contains 13 residues. The CDR3 coding sequence is TGTGCCAGCAGCTTGGCCGACTCCCTCGAGCAGTACTTC. Amino acid sequence: CASSLADSLEQYF.

The chain recombines TRBV27 with TRBJ2-2; no definite D call. V was cut by 3 bases and J by 7 bases, with 6 bases left in between. CDR1 and CDR2 (germline): MNHEY, SMNVEV (reference sequence). The CDR3 has 12 amino acids. CDR3 sequence: CASSFPSGELFF. CDR3 nucleotide sequence: TGTGCCAGCAGTTTTCCTAGCGGGGAGCTGTTTTTT.

The chain recombines TRBV5-1 with TRBJ1-1; D is unclear. V gave up 2 bases and J gave up 3 bases, with 5 bases separating them. CDR1 is SGHRS, CDR2 YFSETQ, per germline. There are 12 residues in the CDR3. The CDR3 DNA is TGCGCCAGCAGCTTTGAGGACACTGAAGCTTTCTTT. This translates into CASSFEDTEAFF.

This clone has only one observation. J is TRBJ2-2 and V is TRBV19; TRBD1 aligns across 8 bases. The CDR3 consists of 16 residues. Germline V gives CDR1 LNHDA, CDR2 SQIVND (reference sequence). V shed 7 bases and J 5 bases; nucleotides not matched to a gene: 12. The CDR3 loop reads CASNGNRGEVTGELFF. DNA of the CDR3: TGTGCCAGTAACGGCAACAGGGGGGAGGTTACCGGGGAGCTGTTTTTT. The full variable domain, rest sourced from reference TRBV19 and TRBJ2-2, is DGGITQSPKYLFRKEGQNVTLSCEQNLNHDAMYWYRQDPGQGLRLIYYSQIVNDFQKGDIAEGYSVSREKKESFPLTVTSAQKNPTAFYLCASNGNRGEVTGELFFGEGSRLTVL.

CDR3 DNA sequence: TGCGCCAGCAGCCAAGATATCTTTATACTAGCGGGAGCTCTCTATAGGAATGAGCAGTTCTTC. The encoded protein is CASSQDIFILAGALYRNEQFF. The chain carries TRBV4-3 and TRBJ2-1; TRBD2 matches at 11 bases. CDR1 and CDR2 (germline): LGHNA, YSLEER. There are 21 residues in the CDR3. The trim removed 0 bases at V and 7 bases at J, leaving 20 bases unmatched.

The chain is built from TRBV10-3 and TRBJ1-4, with 8 positions matching TRBD1. V lost 0 bases and J lost 3; bases outside the gene matches: 6. Germline V gene sequence: CDR1 ENHRY, CDR2 SYGVKD. The length of the CDR3 is 17 residues. As DNA, the CDR3 is TGTGCCATCAGTGAGTCGTGGTTGACAGGGGCTAATGAAAAACTGTTTTTT. This sequence encodes CAISESWLTGANEKLFF.

This CDR3 is CASSSGPGLGIRNEQFF. For the CDR3, the DNA is TGCGCCAGCAGCTCGGGGCCGGGACTAGGAATACGGAATGAGCAGTTCTTC. This chain joins TRBV5-1 and TRBJ2-1; 8 nucleotides match TRBD2. The CDR3 is 17 amino acids. Germline V gene data show CDR1 as SGHRS and CDR2 as YFSETQ. Trimming at V came to 3 bases and at J to 7 bases, leaving 15 bases not matched to a gene.

The gene calls are TRBV5-4 and TRBJ2-3; tentatively, D is TRBD2 (6 bases). Germline V CDR1 and CDR2: SGHNT, YYREEE (reference sequence). V was shortened by 4 bases and J by 2 bases, with 20 bases between the two germline ends. The length of the CDR3 is 17 residues. CDR3 DNA: TGTGCCAGCAGCCTCGGGGTAGGCGGGAAGGACACAGATACGCAGTATTTT. Encoded protein: CASSLGVGGKDTDTQYF.

The rearrangement links TRBV5-1 to TRBJ2-7, with D possibly TRBD1 on 6 matching bases. Germline loops: CDR1 SGHRS, CDR2 YFSETQ. The CDR3 covers 14 residues. Deletions cut 1 base from V and 0 bases from J, with 8 bases between. This CDR3 is CASSLRTDSYEQYF. CDR3 bases: TGCGCCAGCAGCTTGAGGACAGACTCCTACGAGCAGTACTTC.

The chain couples TRBV3-1 (or the pseudogene TRBV3-2) to TRBJ2-1; TRBD2 aligns across 9 bases. This CDR3 region has 16 residues. Germline V gives CDR1 LGHDT, CDR2 YNNKEL (reference sequence). J was trimmed by 2 bases and V by 6 bases; bases with no gene match: 8. CDR3 DNA: TGTGCCAGCAGGCGGCGCGGGAGGGGGCCCTACAATGAGCAGTTCTTC. Its translation: CASRRRGRGPYNEQFF.

V and J are TRBV2 and TRBJ2-3, with D perhaps TRBD1 (5 bases). Germline V gene lookup returns CDR1 SNHLY and CDR2 FYNNEI. This CDR3 is built from 14 residues. The germline V and J ends were trimmed by 6 bases and 10 bases, with 20 bases remaining between them. CDR3 loop: CASRNERGFGAQYF. The CDR3 region has the DNA TGTGCCAGCAGAAACGAAAGGGGATTTGGTGCGCAGTATTTT.

The sample holds one count of this clone. The chain combines TRBV6-2 or TRBV6-3 with TRBJ2-1; D uncertain. The CDR3 covers 13 residues. V was cut by 0 bases and J by 7 bases, with 7 bases left in between. The germline CDR1 and CDR2 sequences are MNHEY and SVGEGT. The CDR3 nucleotides read TGTGCCAGCAGTTACTCATTAGATAATGAGCAGTTCTTC. Its protein is CASSYSLDNEQFF.

The genes are TRBV6-6 and TRBJ1-2; the match to TRBD1 covers 9 bases. V trimming: 5 bases; J trimming: 5 bases; junction bases outside the gene matches: 12. The CDR3 totals 16 residues. Germline CDR1 MNHNY, CDR2 SVGAGI (reference sequence). CDR3 amino acids: CASSPGGTGRSYGYTF. CDR3 bases: TGTGCCAGCAGTCCCGGCGGGACAGGGCGATCGTATGGCTACACCTTC.

This CDR3 is CASSLRGPLYEQYF. The CDR3 nucleotides are TGTGCCAGCAGTTTAAGGGGCCCCCTCTACGAGCAGTACTTC. The genes are TRBV27 and TRBJ2-7; tentative D call: TRBD1 (5 bases). This CDR3 region has 14 residues. The germline V and J ends were trimmed by 2 bases and 3 bases, with 11 bases remaining between them. CDR1 is MNHEY, CDR2 SMNVEV, per germline (reference sequence).